Below, 5 T cell receptor beta chains from the same sample are listed, as sequenced in a study of blood T cell repertoires in COVID-19. Produced via immunoSEQ multiplex PCR; TCRdb's table is partial and in-frame only. Among hundreds of thousands of clones listed, around four fifths were seen once. Sample: peripheral blood. The receptors were sampled from an elderly woman with acute or convalescent COVID-19.

The chain has TRBV12-3 or TRBV12-4 and TRBJ1-3, with TRBD1 matching over 7 bases. The CDR3 runs 13 residues. With 7 bases clipped from V and 4 bases from J, the junction kept 4 bases outside the gene matches. CDR3 sequence reads: CASTRGPGNTIYF. The CDR3 DNA reads TGTGCCAGCACAAGGGGGCCCGGAAACACCATATATTTT.

This clone came up once. The CDR3 reads CATSRAGWTDTQYF. CDR3 coding DNA: TGTGCCACCAGCAGAGCAGGGTGGACAGATACGCAGTATTTT. The chain has TRBV15 and TRBJ2-3, with a tentative D call TRBD1 (5 bases). Germline CDR1 LNHNV, CDR2 YYDKDF (reference sequence). Trimming pared 1 base from V and 3 bases from J, leaving 8 bases between. This CDR3 region has 14 residues.

The chain employs TRBV7-2 and TRBJ2-1, with TRBD2 identical over 10 bases. Germline assignment: CDR1 SGHTA and CDR2 FQGNSA. The CDR3 sequence is 16 residues long. The V gene end was trimmed by 1 base and the J gene end by 9 bases; junction bases not matched to a gene: 9. DNA of the CDR3: TGTGCCAGCAGCTTAGATGCGCTAGCGGGAGCAATTGAGCAGTTCTTC. Translation: CASSLDALAGAIEQFF.

The chain uses TRBV2 and TRBJ2-3; D uncertain. CDR3 length: 15 amino acids. From germline, CDR1 is SNHLY and CDR2 FYNNEI. Between the trimmed V and J ends, which lost 4 bases and 4 bases, there was a span of 15 bases. This chain's CDR3 is CASSGGIAQADTQYF. The CDR3 nucleotides are TGTGCCAGCAGTGGTGGCATCGCCCAAGCAGATACGCAGTATTTT.

The rearrangement joins TRBV6-1 to TRBJ2-2, with TRBD2 matching 9 bases. CDR1 MNHNS and CDR2 SASEGT come from the germline V gene. The V gene end was trimmed by 3 bases and the J gene end by 5 bases; junction bases not matched to a gene: 16. This CDR3 is built from 19 residues. This CDR3 reads CASSDPPTRGGRGTGELFF. DNA for the CDR3: TGTGCCAGCAGTGATCCTCCTACTCGGGGCGGGAGGGGTACCGGGGAGCTGTTTTTT.